Presented here are 8 T cell receptor beta chains from one specimen sequenced in a study of precursors of human CD4 cytotoxic T cells (dated by TCRdb to the late 2010s). The run used an Illumina MiSeq. Using fastp trimming at Q25 and MiXCR clonotype assembly, TCRdb reanalyzed the public sequencing data and kept in-frame beta chains. Here each entry gathers all rows of one CDR3 protein and keeps the most common genes and DNA. A total of just over 350 distinct CDR3 sequences appear in this sample, approximately 22% of them only once. The ten largest make up over 40% of the sample. To test for a precursor-effector relationship among CD4 cytotoxic T cells, four sorted CD4+ memory subsets (TCM, TEM, IL-7Rhigh TEMRA, IL-7R- TEMRA) underwent bulk UMI-based TCR sequencing. The sample comprised memory CD4+ T cells from blood (PBMCs). Every receptor here comes from a human donor in good health.

V is TRBV10-3 and J is TRBJ1-5; D possibly corresponds to TRBD1 (6 bases). Trimming removed 6 bases at V and 5 bases at J, with 14 bases between. Germline loops: CDR1 ENHRY, CDR2 SYGVKD. The CDR3 has 14 residues. The CDR3 here is CAISLNREDQPQHF. CDR3 bases: TGTGCCATCAGCCTAAACAGGGAGGATCAGCCCCAGCATTTT.

This clonotype was seen a few times. V usage is TRBV10-3 and J usage is TRBJ1-2; D call uncertain. The germline gives CDR1 ENHRY, CDR2 SYGVKD. Trimming stripped 4 bases from V and 0 bases from J, with 9 bases between. The CDR3 is 14 amino acids. In nucleotides, the CDR3 is TGTGCCATCAGTGGAAACGTTGCTAACTATGGCTACACCTTC. Encoded protein: CAISGNVANYGYTF.

Relative to its sample, this clonotype is large (0.1 to 1%). V is TRBV18 and J is TRBJ2-2; D is ambiguous. The CDR3 has 15 residues. V was trimmed by 3 bases and J by 1 base, leaving 9 bases between them. Germline loops: CDR1 KGHSH, CDR2 LQKENI. The CDR3 is CASSPRAQNTGELFF. The CDR3 nucleotides read TGTGCCAGCTCACCTAGGGCCCAGAACACCGGGGAGCTGTTTTTT. The variable domain in full, completed from reference TRBV18 and TRBJ2-2, reads NAGVMQNPRHLVRRRGQEARLRCSPMKGHSHVYWYRQLPEEGLKFMVYLQKENIIDESGMPKERFSAEFPKEGPSILRIQQVVRGDSAAYFCASSPRAQNTGELFFGEGSRLTVL.

The chain has TRBV20-1 and TRBJ1-4; TRBD1 matches 7 bases. CDR1 DFQATT and CDR2 SNEGSKA come from the germline V gene (reference sequence). The J segment lost 6 bases and the V segment lost 6 bases, leaving 7 bases of the junction unmatched. The CDR3 is 13 residues long. CDR3 region: CSAGQSGDEKLFF. Here the CDR3 DNA reads TGCAGTGCGGGACAGTCCGGGGATGAAAAACTGTTTTTT.

This clonotype has a handful of counts. The CDR3 DNA reads as TGCGCCAGCAGCTCCTCGGGACAGGGGGCCCTAAGGCCCACAGATACGCAGTATTTT. It yields the protein CASSSSGQGALRPTDTQYF. This chain links TRBV5-1 with TRBJ2-3, with 12 bases identical to TRBD1. V lost 3 bases to trimming and J lost 2 bases; unmatched junction nucleotides: 13. Germline V gene lookup returns CDR1 SGHRS and CDR2 YFSETQ. This CDR3 comprises 19 residues.

On this clonotype itself: The junction and the germline gene differ at one end; a read error may be behind it. The chain carries TRBV29-1 and TRBJ2-2; 10 bases match TRBD1. The CDR3 runs to 14 residues. Germline CDR1 SQVTM, CDR2 ANQGSEA. The CDR3 region has the DNA TGCAGCGCCCGGGGACAGGGGTACACCGGGGAGCTGGTTTTT. It encodes CSARGQGYTGELVF.

This clonotype is deemed large (0.1 to 1%). V and J are TRBV29-1 and TRBJ2-3; the D is unclear. Germline V CDR1 and CDR2: SQVTM, ANQGSEA. The CDR3 sequence is 10 residues long. V lost 7 bases to trimming and J lost 7 bases, with 9 bases between them. CDR3 region: CSGWGNTQYF. CDR3 nucleotide sequence: TGCAGCGGTTGGGGAAATACGCAGTATTTT.

About this clonotype itself: The limits of the CDR3 on the DNA are not certain, so only TCRdb's listed CDR3 is given. The chain uses TRBV29-1 and TRBJ2-7; TRBD2, the table's D call, was not compared with the DNA. CDR1 is SQVTM, CDR2 ANQGSEA, per germline. Ends included, the CDR3 has 15 residues. The CDR3 sequence: CSVERRAGSTYEQYF.